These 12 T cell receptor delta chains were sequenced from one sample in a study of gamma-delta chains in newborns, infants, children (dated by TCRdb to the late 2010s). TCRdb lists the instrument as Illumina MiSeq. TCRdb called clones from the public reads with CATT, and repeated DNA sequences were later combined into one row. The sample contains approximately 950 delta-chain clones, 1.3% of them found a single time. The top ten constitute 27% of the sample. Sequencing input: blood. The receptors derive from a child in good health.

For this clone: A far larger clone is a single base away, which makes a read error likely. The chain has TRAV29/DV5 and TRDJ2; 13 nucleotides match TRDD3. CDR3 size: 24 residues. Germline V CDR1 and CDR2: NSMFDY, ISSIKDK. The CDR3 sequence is CAVSARMTVLGDTPSCPLTAQLFF. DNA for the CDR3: TGTGCAGTAAGCGCGAGAATGACTGTACTGGGGGATACGCCGTCCTGTCCTTTGACAGCACAACTCTTCTTT.

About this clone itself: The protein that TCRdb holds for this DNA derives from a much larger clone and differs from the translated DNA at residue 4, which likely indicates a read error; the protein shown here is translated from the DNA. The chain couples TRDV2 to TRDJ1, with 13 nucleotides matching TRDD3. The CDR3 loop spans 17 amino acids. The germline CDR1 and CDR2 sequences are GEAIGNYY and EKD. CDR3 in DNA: TGTGCCTGTTACACCGTAACTGGGGGATACGTGCACGATAAACTCATCTTT. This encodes CACYTVTGGYVHDKLIF.

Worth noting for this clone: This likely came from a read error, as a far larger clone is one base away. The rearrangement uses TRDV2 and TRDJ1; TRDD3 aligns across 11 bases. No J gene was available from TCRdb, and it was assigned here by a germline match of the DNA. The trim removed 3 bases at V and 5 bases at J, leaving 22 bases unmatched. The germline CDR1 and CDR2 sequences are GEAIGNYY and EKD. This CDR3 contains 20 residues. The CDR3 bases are TGTGCCTGTGACCCGGTTTCTTCCTACGCTGGGGGATACTTAACTGATAAACTCATCTTT. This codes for CACDPVSSYAGGYLTDKLIF.

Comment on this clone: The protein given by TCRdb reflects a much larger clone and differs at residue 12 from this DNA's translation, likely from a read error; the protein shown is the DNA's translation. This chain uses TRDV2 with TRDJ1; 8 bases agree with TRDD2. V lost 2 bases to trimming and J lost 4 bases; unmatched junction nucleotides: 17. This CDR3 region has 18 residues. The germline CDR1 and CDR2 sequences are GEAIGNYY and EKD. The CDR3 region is CACDILGLPKDKDDKLIF. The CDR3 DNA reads TGTGCCTGTGACATACTTGGCCTTCCTAAGGATAAGGACGATAAACTCATCTTT.

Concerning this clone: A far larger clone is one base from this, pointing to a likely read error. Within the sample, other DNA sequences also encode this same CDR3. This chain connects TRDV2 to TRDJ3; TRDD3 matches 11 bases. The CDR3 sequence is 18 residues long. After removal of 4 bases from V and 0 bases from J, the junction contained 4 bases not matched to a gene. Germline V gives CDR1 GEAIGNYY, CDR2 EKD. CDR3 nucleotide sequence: TGTGCCTGTGATGTCCTGGGGGATACCTCCTGGGACACCCGACAGATGTTTTTC. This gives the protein CACDVLGDTSWDTRQMFF.

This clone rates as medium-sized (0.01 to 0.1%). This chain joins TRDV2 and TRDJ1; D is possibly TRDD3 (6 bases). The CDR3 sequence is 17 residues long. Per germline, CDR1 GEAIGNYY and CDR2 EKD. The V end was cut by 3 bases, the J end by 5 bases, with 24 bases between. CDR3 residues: CACDEISGVLGIDKLIF. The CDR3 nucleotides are TGTGCCTGTGACGAGATTTCTGGGGTCCTCGGGATTGATAAACTCATCTTT.

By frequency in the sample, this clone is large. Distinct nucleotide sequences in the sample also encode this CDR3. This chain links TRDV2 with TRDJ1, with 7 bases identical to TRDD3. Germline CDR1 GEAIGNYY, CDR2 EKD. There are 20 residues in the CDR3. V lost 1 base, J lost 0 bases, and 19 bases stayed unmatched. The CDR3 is CACDTLPILGTDSYTDKLIF. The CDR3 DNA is TGTGCCTGTGACACATTACCTATACTGGGGACTGACTCGTACACCGATAAACTCATCTTT.

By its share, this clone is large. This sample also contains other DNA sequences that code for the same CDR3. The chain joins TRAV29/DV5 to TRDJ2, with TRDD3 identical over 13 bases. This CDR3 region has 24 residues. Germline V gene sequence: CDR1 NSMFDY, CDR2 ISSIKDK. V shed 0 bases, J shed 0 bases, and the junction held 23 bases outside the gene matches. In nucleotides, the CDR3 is TGTGCAGCAAGCGCGAGAATGACTGTACTGGGGGATACGCCGTCCTGTCCTTTGACAGCACAACTCTTCTTT. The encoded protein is CAASARMTVLGDTPSCPLTAQLFF.

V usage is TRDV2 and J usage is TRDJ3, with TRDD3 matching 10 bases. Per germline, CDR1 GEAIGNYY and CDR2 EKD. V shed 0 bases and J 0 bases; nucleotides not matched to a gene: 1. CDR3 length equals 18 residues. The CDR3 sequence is CACDTAGGYSWDTRQMFF. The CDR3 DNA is TGTGCCTGTGACACCGCTGGGGGATACTCCTGGGACACCCGACAGATGTTTTTC.

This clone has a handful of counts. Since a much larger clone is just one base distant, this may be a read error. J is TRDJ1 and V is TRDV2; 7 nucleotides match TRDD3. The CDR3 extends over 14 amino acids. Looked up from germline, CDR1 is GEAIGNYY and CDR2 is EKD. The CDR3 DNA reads TGTGCCTGTGACACCGTGGGGGACACCGATGAACTCATCTTT. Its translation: CACDTVGDTDELIF.

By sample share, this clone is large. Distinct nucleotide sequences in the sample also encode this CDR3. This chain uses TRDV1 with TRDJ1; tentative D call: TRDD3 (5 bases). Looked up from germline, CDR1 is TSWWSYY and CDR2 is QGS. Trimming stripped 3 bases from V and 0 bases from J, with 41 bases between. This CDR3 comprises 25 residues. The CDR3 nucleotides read TGTGCTCTTGGGGAGTTTCCGGTGACCCGGGGAGTGGATATTGACTCCCCAGGGTACACCGATAAACTCATCTTT. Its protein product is CALGEFPVTRGVDIDSPGYTDKLIF.

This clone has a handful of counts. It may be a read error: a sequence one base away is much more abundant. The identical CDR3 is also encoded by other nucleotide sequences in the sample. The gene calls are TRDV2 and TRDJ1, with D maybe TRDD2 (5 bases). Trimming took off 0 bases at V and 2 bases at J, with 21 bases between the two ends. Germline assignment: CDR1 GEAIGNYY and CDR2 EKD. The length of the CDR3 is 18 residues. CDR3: CACDTVSLVRRRTDKLIF. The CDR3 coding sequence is TGTGCCTGTGACACCGTTTCCTTAGTACGCCGTCGGACCGATAAACTCATCTTT.